These 14 T cell receptor beta chains share one sample of origin, sequenced in a study of shared clonotypes between healthy human individuals. Positively selected for CCR7, the CD45RO-negative cells used as naive CD8 cells excluded terminally differentiated effector memory CD45RA+ cells. The repertoire was sequenced with immunoSEQ multiplex PCR; TCRdb's copy has only in-frame clones and lacks some. This table has hundreds of thousands of clones, 95% to 96% appearing once. Material: naive CD8+ T cells sorted from blood. These TCRs come from a woman in her twenties or thirties in good health.

The V call is TRBV7-6, the J call TRBJ2-7; possibly TRBD2 for D (5 bases). CDR1 and CDR2 from the germline V gene are SGHVS and FNYEAQ. There are 15 residues in the CDR3. Trimming took off 4 bases at V and 2 bases at J, with 15 bases between the two ends. CDR3: CASSSASGITYEQYF. Here the CDR3 DNA reads TGTGCCAGCAGCTCAGCTTCCGGGATAACCTACGAGCAGTACTTC.

This chain joins TRBV6-4 and TRBJ2-3; 10 bases map to TRBD2. CDR1 and CDR2 (germline): MRHNA, SNTAGT. Unmatched junction bases numbered 2, after V lost 3 bases and J lost 2 bases. The CDR3 covers 15 residues. The CDR3 DNA sequence: TGTGCCAGCAGTGAACTAGCGGGAACCACAGATACGCAGTATTTT. Its translation: CASSELAGTTDTQYF.

The chain couples TRBV28 to TRBJ1-2; D is possibly TRBD1 (5 bases). The CDR3 has 15 residues. Germline CDR1 is MDHEN and CDR2 is SYDVKM. V was pared by 3 bases and J by 7 bases, with 18 bases between. DNA of the CDR3: TGTGCCAGCAGTTTTGGGTTTGGGGGGACGGGTGGCTACACCTTC. It is translated as CASSFGFGGTGGYTF.

The chain has TRBV6-9 and TRBJ2-4; D is possibly TRBD1 or TRBD2 (7 bases each). Germline V gene sequence: CDR1 MNHGY, CDR2 SVAAGI. The CDR3 runs 13 residues. V was shortened by 5 bases and J by 9 bases, with 14 bases between the two germline ends. CDR3 loop: CASSVDREGIQYF. The CDR3 nucleotides read TGTGCCAGCAGTGTAGACAGGGAGGGCATTCAGTACTTC.

The rearrangement uses TRBV5-4 and TRBJ2-7; 7 positions agree with TRBD1. Germline CDR1 reads SGHNT; CDR2 reads YYREEE (reference sequence). Trimming removed 3 bases from V and 5 bases from J; junction bases left unmatched: 11. The CDR3 is 15 residues long. The chain's CDR3 is CASSSWTDREDEQYF. The CDR3 nucleotides read TGTGCCAGCAGCTCCTGGACCGACAGGGAAGACGAGCAGTACTTC.

This chain joins TRBV30 and TRBJ2-7; D is ambiguous. The germline V gene encodes CDR1 GTSNPN and CDR2 SVGIG (reference sequence). The CDR3 length is 13 residues. V was pared by 1 base and J by 3 bases, with 10 bases between. CDR3 nucleotide sequence: TGTGCCTGGAGTGAGGAAAAGGTCTACGAGCAGTACTTC. This codes for CAWSEEKVYEQYF.

This chain joins TRBV5-6 and TRBJ1-4, with D possibly matching TRBD1 (6 bases). CDR3 length: 16 residues. Per the germline V gene, CDR1 is SGHDT and CDR2 is YYEEEE. V lost 4 bases and J lost 8, with 21 bases in between. In nucleotides, the CDR3 is TGTGCCAGCAGCACAAAGGAAAGGGGGTCGTACGAAAAACTGTTTTTT. This gives the protein CASSTKERGSYEKLFF.

V usage is TRBV27 and J usage is TRBJ2-3; 12 nucleotides line up with TRBD2. CDR1 is MNHEY, CDR2 SMNVEV, per germline (reference sequence). V lost 5 bases to trimming and J lost 5 bases; unmatched junction nucleotides: 5. This CDR3 spans 15 amino acids. The CDR3 sequence: CASSMGLAGGDTQYF. The CDR3 nucleotides read TGTGCCAGCAGTATGGGACTAGCGGGCGGAGATACGCAGTATTTT.

The chain employs TRBV18 and TRBJ2-1; TRBD2 matches 8 bases. Germline V gene data show CDR1 as KGHSH and CDR2 as LQKENI. Trimming cost V 3 bases and J 5 bases; bases outside gene matches: 9. CDR3 length: 16 residues. CDR3 bases: TGTGCCAGCTCACCCCTCGGACTAGCATCGAACAATGAGCAGTTCTTC. It codes for CASSPLGLASNNEQFF.

The chain has TRBV4-1 and TRBJ2-1, with TRBD2 matching 12 bases. Per germline, CDR1 MGHRA and CDR2 YSYEKL. V shed 1 base and J 3 bases; nucleotides not matched to a gene: 7. The CDR3 runs to 18 residues. The CDR3 DNA reads as TGCGCCAGCAGCCAAGGCCAGAGACTAGCGGGAGACTACAATGAGCAGTTCTTC. This codes for CASSQGQRLAGDYNEQFF.

About this clone: The identical CDR3 is also encoded by other nucleotide sequences in the sample. V is TRBV28 and J is TRBJ2-7, with D uncertain. Germline-derived CDR1 and CDR2 are MDHEN and SYDVKM. The CDR3 loop spans 11 amino acids. Between the trimmed V and J ends, which lost 7 bases and 2 bases, there was a span of 6 bases. This chain's CDR3 is CASTGAYEQYF. The CDR3 DNA is TGTGCCAGCACAGGCGCCTACGAGCAGTACTTC.

As regards this clone: Germline is not matched at one junction end, which may reflect a read error. The chain employs TRBV27 and TRBJ1-1; unclear D gene. Per germline, CDR1 MNHEY and CDR2 SMNVEV (reference sequence). The length of the CDR3 is 13 residues. CDR3 sequence reads: CASSLSVRTEAFF. The DNA for the CDR3 is TGTGCCAGCAGTCTATCAGTGCGCACTGAAGCTTTCTTT.

Only one count was recorded for this clone. The chain recombines TRBV10-2 with TRBJ2-3, with 11 bases that match TRBD2. CDR1 WSHSY and CDR2 SAAADI come from the germline V gene. The CDR3 loop spans 14 amino acids. Trimming cost V 3 bases and J 4 bases; bases outside gene matches: 0. CDR3: CASSELAGADTQYF. The CDR3, as DNA: TGCGCCAGCAGTGAACTAGCGGGAGCAGATACGCAGTATTTT.

The genes are TRBV13 and TRBJ2-2; maybe TRBD1 (6 bases). Looked up from germline, CDR1 is PRHDT and CDR2 is FYEKMQ (reference sequence). V was trimmed by 5 bases and J by 5 bases, leaving 9 bases between them. The CDR3 sequence is 13 residues long. CDR3: CASSQGQTGELFF. CDR3 sequence (DNA): TGTGCCAGCAGCCAAGGACAGACCGGGGAGCTGTTTTTT.